The 30 T cell receptor beta chains reported below all come from one sample, sequenced in a study of early T cells in non-severe SARS-CoV-2 infection. MiXCR, applied by TCRdb to the 5' RACE reads, yields one record per CDR3 protein. This table has tens of thousands of distinct CDR3 sequences, 5% to 6.5% appearing once. The sample taken for sequencing was whole blood. The receptors were sampled from an adult who was a healthcare worker with PCR-confirmed SARS-CoV-2 infection or an uninfected control (not recorded which).

This clonotype was seen many times. This chain joins TRBV7-8 and TRBJ1-5; a weak D match, TRBD1 (6 bases). The CDR3 loop spans 18 amino acids. Germline lookup yields CDR1 SGHVS and CDR2 FQNEAQ. Trimming left V 5 bases short and J 4 bases short, with 24 bases between. The CDR3 DNA reads TGTGCCAGCAGCCCCAGCTCAATTTCTTGGGGGCGGAATCAGCCCCAGCATTTT. Its protein product is CASSPSSISWGRNQPQHF.

The chain links TRBV12-3 or TRBV12-4 to TRBJ1-1, with TRBD1 matching over 9 bases. V shed 6 bases and J 10 bases; nucleotides not matched to a gene: 12. CDR3 length: 14 amino acids. This CDR3 reads CASRQSLTGGVAFF. CDR3 in DNA: TGTGCCAGCAGGCAGAGTCTAACAGGGGGCGTAGCTTTCTTT.

This clonotype was counted at least ten times. The gene calls are TRBV6-2 or TRBV6-3 and TRBJ1-5; unclear D gene. The CDR3 sequence is 16 residues long. Per germline, CDR1 MNHEY and CDR2 SVGEGT. The ends were cut back, 6 bases at V and 2 bases at J, with 17 bases in the middle. CDR3 DNA sequence: TGTGCCAGCAGACATCCCCGGAGGGAGGGCAATCAGCCCCAGCATTTT. Translating it yields CASRHPRREGNQPQHF.

Many counts were recorded for this clonotype. V and J are TRBV7-9 and TRBJ2-3, with 10 bases lining up with TRBD2. The CDR3 length is 14 residues. Losses at the gene ends were 4 bases for V and 10 bases for J; bases not matched to a gene: 8. CDR1 and CDR2 (germline): SEHNR, FQNEAQ (reference sequence). The CDR3 DNA reads as TGTGCCAGCAGCTCCGGACTAGCGGTATCGGCGCAGTATTTT. Translating gives CASSSGLAVSAQYF.

There are a few counts of this clonotype. The genes are TRBV5-4 and TRBJ2-1, with TRBD2 matching 12 bases. CDR1 and CDR2 (germline): SGHNT, YYREEE (reference sequence). This CDR3 is 16 amino acids long. The junction had 8 bases not matched to a gene; V was cut back by 3 bases and J by 7 bases. The CDR3 loop is CASSWNLAGGRNEQFF. The CDR3 DNA sequence: TGTGCCAGCAGCTGGAACCTAGCGGGGGGGCGGAATGAGCAGTTCTTC.

This clonotype was recorded many times. The V and J genes are TRBV19 and TRBJ2-5; perhaps TRBD1 as D (6 bases). This CDR3 is 13 amino acids long. Germline loops: CDR1 LNHDA, CDR2 SQIVND (reference sequence). V was shortened by 6 bases and J by 2 bases, with 10 bases between the two germline ends. The CDR3 DNA is TGTGCCAGTAGCCTGGACAGTCAAGAGACCCAGTACTTC. This sequence encodes CASSLDSQETQYF.

The table lists this clonotype with many counts. The genes are TRBV2 and TRBJ2-6; no reliable D call. The V and J ends lost 10 bases and 4 bases respectively, with 11 bases between them. The CDR3 sequence is 13 residues long. The germline CDR1 and CDR2 sequences are SNHLY and FYNNEI. The CDR3 DNA follows: TGTGCCACCGCTCAGTCCGGGGCCAACGTCCTGACTTTC. Translated, it gives CATAQSGANVLTF.

In regard to this clonotype: A clone one base away is much larger, so this may be a read error. This chain uses TRBV6-6 with TRBJ1-1; TRBD1 might be the D (6 bases). Per germline, CDR1 MNHNY and CDR2 SVGAGI (reference sequence). This CDR3 is built from 15 residues. The CDR3 is CASSPGGRRNTEALF. CDR3 nucleotides: TGTGCCAGCAGCCCCGGGGGGCGAAGGAACACTGAAGCTCTCTTT.

This clonotype came up a few times. V usage is TRBV7-9 and J usage is TRBJ2-3; 11 bases align to TRBD1. V was pared by 7 bases and J by 4 bases, with 7 bases of the junction left unmatched. Germline-derived CDR1 and CDR2 are SEHNR and FQNEAQ (reference sequence). CDR3 length: 15 amino acids. CDR3 bases: TGTGCCAGCACCAGGACAGGGGGCCGCGCAGATACGCAGTATTTT. It specifies CASTRTGGRADTQYF.

This clonotype was counted a few times. The genes are TRBV7-2 and TRBJ1-3; TRBD1 matches 11 bases. The CDR3 spans 17 residues. Germline CDR1 and CDR2: SGHTA and FQGNSA. Trimming took 4 bases from V and 3 from J; bases not matched to a gene: 8. DNA of the CDR3: TGTGCCAGCAGCTCCGGACAGGGGGCAATAGGTGGAAACACCATATATTTT. This gives the protein CASSSGQGAIGGNTIYF.

This clonotype was counted many times. The chain recombines TRBV20-1 with TRBJ2-7; the match to TRBD2 covers 9 bases. The CDR3 is 14 amino acids. V lost 5 bases, J lost 2 bases, and 7 bases stayed unmatched. The germline V gene encodes CDR1 DFQATT and CDR2 SNEGSKA (reference sequence). This CDR3 is CSALSTSGTYEQYF. CDR3 sequence (DNA): TGCAGTGCTCTGTCGACTAGCGGTACCTACGAGCAGTACTTC.

The chain couples TRBV30 to TRBJ1-4; 9 nucleotides match TRBD1. The CDR3 is made up of 15 amino acids. Germline loops: CDR1 GTSNPN, CDR2 SVGIG (reference sequence). V lost 5 bases, J lost 8 bases, and 12 bases stayed unmatched. The CDR3 here is CAWPGQGRAGEKLFF. The CDR3 coding sequence is TGTGCCTGGCCGGGACAGGGCCGAGCGGGGGAAAAACTGTTTTTT.

This clonotype was seen at least ten times. The gene calls are TRBV7-8 and TRBJ2-2, with a tentative D call TRBD2 (6 bases). Trimming took off 6 bases at V and 4 bases at J, with 15 bases between the two ends. This CDR3 comprises 15 residues. Germline-derived CDR1 and CDR2 are SGHVS and FQNEAQ. In nucleotides, the CDR3 is TGTGCCAGCAGACCTGCCGGGACTCCCACCGGGGAGCTGTTTTTT. Amino acid sequence: CASRPAGTPTGELFF.

This clonotype was seen repeatedly, ten times or more. J is TRBJ2-1 and V is TRBV7-9, with TRBD2 matching 10 bases. The germline V gene encodes CDR1 SEHNR and CDR2 FQNEAQ (reference sequence). V dropped 7 bases and J dropped 10; count of bases not matched to a gene: 16. This CDR3 region has 16 residues. CDR3 coding DNA: TGTGCCAGCACCATTACGGGACTAGCGCCCTCGGGCGAGCAGTTCTTC. It yields the protein CASTITGLAPSGEQFF.

In this sample, this clonotype turned up many times. The V gene is TRBV24-1, the J gene TRBJ2-1; 10 positions agree with TRBD2. Germline CDR1 reads KGHDR; CDR2 reads SFDVKD. J lost 2 bases, V lost 4 bases, and 7 bases had no gene match. This CDR3 contains 17 residues. In DNA form, the CDR3 reads TGTGCCACCAGTGACACTCCAGCGGGAGGGACCTACAATGAGCAGTTCTTC. It yields the protein CATSDTPAGGTYNEQFF.

This clonotype turned up a few times. This chain connects TRBV4-3 to TRBJ2-7, with D unresolved. The germline V gene has CDR1 LGHNA and CDR2 YSLEER. Trimming pared 0 bases from V and 0 bases from J, leaving 12 bases between. The CDR3 spans 16 residues. CDR3 sequence (DNA): TGCGCCAGCAGCCAAGACGTCCCGTCAAGCTCCTACGAGCAGTACTTC. Amino acid sequence: CASSQDVPSSSYEQYF.

This clonotype was counted only a few times. V gene TRBV20-1 combines with J gene TRBJ2-7; 9 bases agree with TRBD2. V shed 2 bases and J 4 bases; nucleotides not matched to a gene: 3. Germline V gives CDR1 DFQATT, CDR2 SNEGSKA (reference sequence). The CDR3 consists of 13 residues. CDR3 nucleotide sequence: TGCAGTGCTAGACTAGCGGGATTGTACGAGCAGTACTTC. It specifies CSARLAGLYEQYF.

The rearrangement joins TRBV20-1 to TRBJ2-7; maybe TRBD2 (6 bases). Germline CDR1 and CDR2: DFQATT and SNEGSKA (reference sequence). CDR3 length equals 15 residues. V dropped 0 bases and J dropped 3 bases, with 15 bases sitting between them. The CDR3: CSARDQQVGGYEQYF. The CDR3 DNA follows: TGCAGTGCTAGAGATCAGCAGGTGGGGGGCTACGAGCAGTACTTC.

The chain combines TRBV20-1 with TRBJ2-3; D unresolved. Deletions cut 3 bases from V and 6 bases from J, with 7 bases between. The CDR3 has 11 residues. Germline CDR1 is DFQATT and CDR2 is SNEGSKA (reference sequence). CDR3 loop: CSASHGDTQYF. The CDR3 DNA reads as TGCAGTGCTAGTCACGGGGATACGCAGTATTTT.

V and J are TRBV25-1 and TRBJ1-4; TRBD1 matches at 8 bases. J was trimmed by 0 bases and V by 3 bases; bases with no gene match: 3. The CDR3 has 16 amino acids. CDR1 is MGHDK, CDR2 SYGVNS, per germline. CDR3 DNA: TGTGCCAGCAGTGAGACAGGGGTGGCAACTAATGAAAAACTGTTTTTT. Translating it yields CASSETGVATNEKLFF.

At least ten counts were recorded for this clonotype. This chain uses TRBV5-6 with TRBJ2-7; D may match TRBD1 or TRBD2 (5 bases each). The CDR3 contains 13 residues. The germline V gene encodes CDR1 SGHDT and CDR2 YYEEEE. V was shortened by 4 bases and J by 4 bases, with 12 bases between the two germline ends. The CDR3 DNA sequence: TGTGCCAGCAGCGGAGGACAAGGTTACGAGCAGTACTTC. It codes for CASSGGQGYEQYF.

The genes are TRBV12-3 or TRBV12-4 and TRBJ1-5; a weak D match, TRBD1 (5 bases). The CDR3 spans 16 residues. The V end lost 1 base, the J end lost 0 bases, and 10 bases lay between the germline ends. The DNA for the CDR3 is TGTGCCAGCAGTTTAGGGTCGGGGGATAGCAATCAGCCCCAGCATTTT. It is translated as CASSLGSGDSNQPQHF.

This rearrangement joins TRBV3-1 to TRBJ2-7; no reliable D call. Germline-derived CDR1 and CDR2 are LGHDT and YNNKEL (reference sequence). Trimming removed 2 bases at V and 2 bases at J, with 13 bases between. The CDR3 consists of 15 residues. CDR3 sequence reads: CASSQTGPTPYEQYF. In DNA form, the CDR3 reads TGTGCCAGCAGCCAAACCGGACCTACGCCCTACGAGCAGTACTTC.

This clonotype appeared many times. The rearrangement uses TRBV3-1 and TRBJ2-3; 9 bases line up with TRBD2. Germline CDR1 and CDR2: LGHDT and YNNKEL (reference sequence). This CDR3 is built from 12 residues. V lost 7 bases, J lost 6 bases, and 2 bases stayed unmatched. The CDR3 DNA reads as TGTGCCAGCAACAGCGGGAGGGATACGCAGTATTTT. Amino acids: CASNSGRDTQYF.

This clonotype turned up a few times. The CDR3, as DNA: TGCAGTGTCTTGGACAGGGGGACCTACGAGCAGTACTTC. Its protein product is CSVLDRGTYEQYF. The rearrangement uses TRBV20-1 and TRBJ2-7, with 10 bases fitting TRBD1. This CDR3 contains 13 residues. The germline V gene has CDR1 DFQATT and CDR2 SNEGSKA (reference sequence). V gave up 7 bases and J gave up 2 bases; unmatched junction bases: 5.

This clonotype was detected a few times. The genes are TRBV24-1 and TRBJ2-3; the match to TRBD1 covers 8 bases. Germline V gene sequence: CDR1 KGHDR, CDR2 SFDVKD. The trim removed 5 bases at V and 4 bases at J, leaving 7 bases unmatched. The CDR3 totals 15 residues. DNA of the CDR3: TGTGCCACCAGTGCCTTGGACAGGGATGCAGATACGCAGTATTTT. Translating it yields CATSALDRDADTQYF.

This clonotype was recorded many times. The chain has TRBV7-9 and TRBJ2-3; the match to TRBD1 covers 10 bases. With 5 bases clipped from V and 3 bases from J, the junction kept 8 bases outside the gene matches. CDR1 and CDR2 (germline): SEHNR, FQNEAQ (reference sequence). The CDR3 has 16 residues. The DNA of the CDR3 is TGTGCCAGCAGCCAAGACGACAGGGGGCGGACAGATACGCAGTATTTT. Encoded protein: CASSQDDRGRTDTQYF.

For the CDR3, the DNA is TGTGCCAGCAGTCCGAGCTCCTACGAGCAGTACTTC. Amino acid sequence: CASSPSSYEQYF. The chain employs TRBV7-2 and TRBJ2-7; D remains ambiguous. CDR3 length equals 12 residues. Trimming stripped 6 bases from V and 0 bases from J, with 6 bases between. Germline assignment: CDR1 SGHTA and CDR2 FQGNSA.

The V call is TRBV24-1, the J call TRBJ2-3; no definite D call. This CDR3 spans 13 amino acids. Between the trimmed V and J ends, which lost 7 bases and 0 bases, there was a span of 7 bases. Germline values: CDR1 KGHDR, CDR2 SFDVKD. CDR3 residues: CATSASSTDTQYF. The CDR3 DNA reads TGTGCCACCAGCGCGTCTAGCACAGATACGCAGTATTTT.

This clonotype was recorded a few times. The CDR3 sequence: CASSIVIRREREREHNEQFF. CDR3 nucleotide sequence: TGTGCCAGTAGTATAGTAATTCGGCGGGAGCGCGAGAGAGAACACAATGAGCAGTTCTTC. The rearrangement joins TRBV19 to TRBJ2-1; 7 bases are shared with TRBD2. V shed 1 base, J shed 5 bases, and the junction held 20 bases outside the gene matches. This CDR3 is built from 20 residues. Looked up from germline, CDR1 is LNHDA and CDR2 is SQIVND (reference sequence).